This T cell receptor (beta chain) comes out of a study of cytomegalovirus exposure and HLA in healthy donors (dated by TCRdb to 2015 to 2018). For context, the study as a whole: An earlier analysis of roughly 500 of the donors reported under 300 Gb of sequence data and 117 million unique TCR beta sequences obtained from around 170 million T cells. Among some 410 genotyped donors of the cohort, an average of approximately 220,000 unique TCR beta nucleotide sequences was sequenced per donor, of which roughly 17% were non-productive. Rather than using new phenotypic data, the later analysis identified candidate immune exposures from TCR beta sequences and from how often those sequences occurred across donors. A later analysis re-examined previously published TCR beta repertoires from 500 to 700 donors and added high-resolution HLA genotyping to investigate patterns of TCR occurrence. A later genetic analysis took genome-wide SNP genotypes for about 65% of the 666 donors and used that subset as a discovery cohort. The T cell repertoires of 666 subjects were profiled by immunosequencing and related to cytomegalovirus serostatus. A separate validation cohort of roughly 120 different subjects was used in addition to the roughly 640-subject first cohort. To decide whether each TCR beta V gene segment behaved as functional or pseudogenic, an earlier analysis of some 600 of the donors relied on high-throughput TCR beta sequencing. The number of typed donors differed by locus: about 620-630 for A, B, C, DRB1 and DQB1; 522 for DQA1; over 600 for DPA1; and 400 to 480 for DPB1. Every repertoire in the discovery cohort had been generated on one and the same sequencing platform. Several DR-DQ haplotypes were treated as single units for association and clustering because of strong linkage in the cohort. Approximately 310 gigabases of sequencing data and approximately 85 million unique TCR sequences were included in an early release covering roughly 700 HLA-typed donors. Of the 300 to 450 genotyped donors, approximately 83% fell in the genetic ancestry cluster associated with self-reported Caucasian donors. Both class I and class II loci were covered by HLA typing, at four-digit resolution. Donor age, sex, ethnicity and CMV serostatus were collected together with the repertoire data. The study aimed to test whether signatures of past pathogen exposure could be identified by cataloging public T cell receptors. High-throughput TCR immunosequencing, statistical association of individual TCRs with disease status, and machine learning were combined to predict cytomegalovirus infection status. General findings and caveats noted by the study authors: Compared with the approximately 600-donor mean, donors in an Asian-associated ancestry cluster had fewer N-insertions in productive TCRs, according to a later genetic analysis. The 87-base-pair reads could not distinguish some IMGT-functional V segments, including TRBV6-2 and TRBV6-3, so those segments were excluded. Because HLA typing was unavailable for some donors at each locus, only the typed subset was used in association tests. Correlated functional status among segregating V segments might be attributable to linkage disequilibrium, but an unknown experimental factor could not be ruled out. Compared with equally common non-associated chains, HLA-associated TCR beta chains in a later analysis were more clonally expanded and had lower generation probabilities. In this cohort, only TCR beta chains were sequenced, and detectable features were limited by the absence of alpha or paired-chain data. Because counts were too low, under 20 rarely observed V segments, including chromosome 9 orphons, were left out of the earlier analysis of a few hundred of the donors. The authors suggested that the approach could potentially be generalized to other disease states and immunological phenotypes. The classifier was reported to diagnose cytomegalovirus status with high specificity and sensitivity in both the original and validation cohorts. In the study, roughly 160 TCR beta chains were listed as associated with cytomegalovirus. A later analysis found that most CMV-associated TCR beta chains appeared HLA-restricted, with HLA associations seemingly driven largely by CMV exposure. A later analysis reported that several top co-occurrence clusters appeared linked to parvovirus B19, influenza, CMV and Epstein-Barr virus. In a later analysis, around 17,000 TCR beta sequences were associated with specific HLA alleles at a false discovery rate of 0.05. A few of the identified cytomegalovirus-associated TCR beta chains were confirmed in vitro to be specific for cytomegalovirus antigens. An earlier analysis of approximately 570 of the donors showed that most TCR beta V segments appeared in productive rearrangements either about 87% or about 30% of the time, which broadly matched IMGT annotations. In a later analysis, TCR association rates were found to vary across HLA loci, with the most associated TCRs seen for DRB1 alleles and the fewest for HLA-C alleles. A further reported finding was that TCR beta sequences accurately predicted the HLA-A and HLA-B alleles for most subjects in the first cohort. V-gene and J-gene trimming of TCR beta chains was associated with a missense DCLRE1C variant in a later genetic analysis, and the association was replicated in an independent cohort. Roughly uniform sequencing depth across donors was assumed in presence/absence analyses, although this assumption may not hold. Assigning TCR associations to individual alleles was difficult when HLA alleles, especially DR and DQ, strongly co-occurred. Immune exposure information for the cohort was limited to CMV serostatus. The sequencing pipeline was judged likely to have produced a cluster of highly shared sequence variants as a technical artifact. Most TCR sequences were observed very rarely across donors, whereas some public TCRs were present in many individuals.

Clipping removes 7 bases from V and 2 bases from J, with 4 as the unmatched junction base count. The CDR3 covers 12 residues, taking in both the cysteine and the phenylalanine. Left in the record is the CDR3 DNA by itself, 36 bases read in frame from the first base. For CDR1 and CDR2, the germline V gene lists SQVTM and ANQGSEA. On this clone itself: No cognate antigen has been identified for it. No much larger clonotype is one base removed from it; base qualities were not supplied.

Library preparation was by the immunoSEQ multiplex PCR assay. A mixture of 60 forward primers for TCR Vbeta segments and 13 reverse primers for TCR Jbeta segments was used in the multiplex PCR. Amplification of the CDR3 region of rearranged TCR beta genes was performed with a multiplex PCR assay on genomic DNA. On the Illumina HiSeq System, the amplified TCR beta libraries were sequenced as 87-base-pair reads. In the source study's methods: Across the 640 or so repertoires, a later analysis counted some 81 million unique TCR beta chains, some 11 million of which were shared by at least two donors. A nearest-neighbor algorithm error-corrected the raw reads and collapsed the reads into unique sequences, merging closely related sequences to remove PCR and sequencing errors. CDR3 sequences were aligned to IMGT reference sequences to assign V, D and J gene segments. For a sequence to be retained, a match of at least six nucleotides was required to both a V gene segment and a J gene segment. A rearrangement was called productive if the CDR3 had no stop codons and remained in frame with V and J, and every other rearrangement was called non-productive. CDR3 was defined according to IMGT convention as the region running from the second conserved V-encoded cysteine to the conserved J-encoded phenylalanine. In an earlier analysis of some 550 of the donors, sequences lacking an unambiguous match to a single V gene segment were excluded. An earlier analysis of approximately 590 of the donors called V segments functional above 56.7% productive rearrangements and segregating when the between-donor standard deviation exceeded 5%. To diagnose cytomegalovirus status from the catalog of TCR beta chain sequences, a statistical classification framework was built. V and J gene assignment, in a later analysis, came from comparing TCR nucleotide sequences with IMGT/GENE-DB human TR gene sequences. In a later analysis, CDR3 sequences and most-parsimonious VDJ recombination scenarios were assigned using the TCRdist pipeline. In a later analysis, every TCR beta chain was defined by the combination of its CDR3 amino acid sequence and its V-gene family, and reads without a unique V-gene family were dropped. To address suspected cross-contamination and a sequencing artifact, a later analysis removed around 590 highly shared, low-generation-probability nucleotide sequences. A later analysis calculated a clonal expansion index for each public chain from normalized within-repertoire ranks of inferred template counts. A later analysis computed generation probabilities with a VDJ recombination model fitted to out-of-frame rearrangements, and checked the results against IGoR. In a later analysis, hypergeometric tests were used to score TCR-TCR, TCR-HLA and TCR-CMV co-occurrence, with a repertoire-size bias correction applied to TCR pairs. A later analysis estimated false discovery rates by permuting HLA or CMV assignments 20 times. In a later analysis, co-occurring TCRs were grouped using DBSCAN, and TCRdist sequence similarity was added for clustering within HLA-allele-positive subsets. Co-occurrence clustering excluded repertoires with fewer than 30,000 or more than 120,000 public chains, plus five with anomalous nucleotide sharing. The immuneACCESS repertoire file appears here via TCRdb, limited to in-frame rearrangements. These files lack a portion of the clones; in checked studies, under half of the deficit traces to unresolved V genes, and the cause of the others is not known. From that table come the V and J calls and clone size; the DNA was used to work out D and trimming. Present in this sample are roughly 34,000 clones, 75% to 85% of which were seen just once. Together, the top ten hold 5% to 6.5% of the sample.

In total, approximately 690 healthy bone marrow donors made up the cohort. Cohort members were all nominally healthy when sampled, although unrecorded immune exposures were likely present. The donor was CMV seronegative and was included in the group of several hundred seronegative cohort members. Every donor gave a peripheral blood sample, and the peripheral blood mononuclear cells from that sample were used for TCR beta sequencing. Genomic DNA was extracted from the blood cell samples with the Qiagen DNeasy Blood Extraction Kit. Recombination linked TRBV29-1 to TRBJ1-2, with 7 bases matching TRBD1. The receptor was derived from a male donor in good health and CMV-seronegative. The specimen sequenced was PBMCs. The DNA sequence follows: TGCAGCGCTTCGACAGGGAACTATGGCTACACCTTC. Its coded protein is CSASTGNYGYTF.